Following are 27 T cell receptor beta chains from one sample sequenced in a study of T cells in localized non-small cell lung cancer. The method was immunoSEQ multiplex PCR; TCRdb's version includes in-frame clones alone and lacks a portion of them. Of around 30,000 clones in the sample, 85% to 90% were seen once. The sequences come from peripheral blood, collected before any cancer treatment. The origin of the receptors is a female donor at least 60 years old with stage III squamous cell lung carcinoma.

V and J are TRBV6-1 and TRBJ2-1; perhaps D is TRBD1 or TRBD2 (7 bases each). V was cut by 1 base and J by 4 bases, with 17 bases left in between. Germline V gives CDR1 MNHNS, CDR2 SASEGT. The CDR3 has 17 residues. The CDR3 loop reads CASSEDRGGGGYNEQFF. CDR3 DNA sequence: TGTGCCAGCAGTGAAGACAGGGGAGGGGGTGGGTACAATGAGCAGTTCTTC.

The DNA of the CDR3 is TGTGCCAGCAGCGAGCAGGGAGCGGACAATCAGCCCCAGCATTTT. Amino acid sequence: CASSEQGADNQPQHF. The gene calls are TRBV2 and TRBJ1-5; TRBD1 might be the D (5 bases). CDR3 size: 15 residues. Trimming stripped 6 bases from V and 3 bases from J, with 15 bases between. Germline V gives CDR1 SNHLY, CDR2 FYNNEI.

Comments on this clone: At one end the junction does not follow the germline gene, possibly because of a read error. The chain uses TRBV5-1 and TRBJ1-2, with 8 bases lining up with TRBD1. This CDR3 has 16 amino acids. CDR1 SGHRS and CDR2 YFSETQ come from the germline V gene. The chain's CDR3 is CASSLGWRTGNSGYTF. For the CDR3, the DNA is TGCGCCAGCAGCTTGGGGTGGCGGACAGGGAACTCTGGCTACACCTTC.

J is TRBJ1-1 and V is TRBV18; 8 positions agree with TRBD1. Germline V gene data show CDR1 as KGHSH and CDR2 as LQKENI. V lost 1 base, J lost 3 bases, and 4 bases stayed unmatched. The CDR3 extends over 15 amino acids. In nucleotides, the CDR3 is TGTGCCAGCTCACCACTTGGGACAGGTTACACTGAAGCTTTCTTT. Translated: CASSPLGTGYTEAFF.

This clone turned up a few times. The CDR3 DNA is TGTGCCTGGAGGGACAGGATGAACACTGAAGCTTTCTTT. It is translated as CAWRDRMNTEAFF. The chain recombines TRBV30 with TRBJ1-1; 7 bases are shared with TRBD1. The CDR3 has 13 residues. The V and J ends lost 3 bases and 0 bases, in that order; junction bases with no gene match: 1. CDR1 and CDR2 (germline): GTSNPN, SVGIG (reference sequence).

The rearrangement links TRBV5-1 to TRBJ1-1; 10 bases are a match to TRBD1. Germline V gene lookup returns CDR1 SGHRS and CDR2 YFSETQ. V lost 4 bases to trimming and J lost 3 bases; unmatched junction nucleotides: 3. The CDR3 is made up of 14 amino acids. The CDR3 loop is CASSLGTGDTEAFF. CDR3 coding DNA: TGCGCCAGCAGCCTGGGGACAGGGGACACTGAAGCTTTCTTT.

The chain couples TRBV9 to TRBJ2-7; D perhaps matches TRBD1 (6 bases). Trimming stripped 2 bases from V and 6 bases from J, with 15 bases between. The CDR3 length is 14 residues. Germline V CDR1 and CDR2: SGDLS, YYNGEE. The CDR3 reads CASSVDLQGPEQYF. In nucleotides, the CDR3 is TGTGCCAGCAGCGTGGACCTACAGGGTCCCGAGCAGTACTTC.

V usage is TRBV7-2 and J usage is TRBJ1-6; 7 nucleotides align to TRBD1. V lost 4 bases to trimming and J lost 10 bases; unmatched junction nucleotides: 7. This CDR3 comprises 14 residues. CDR1 and CDR2 from the germline V gene are SGHTA and FQGNSA. CDR3 DNA: TGTGCCAGCAGCTCATACAGGGGTGGGTCACCCCTCCACTTT. It specifies CASSSYRGGSPLHF.

The chain is built from TRBV5-1 and TRBJ2-5; 13 bases line up with TRBD2. Unmatched junction bases numbered 6, after V lost 0 bases and J lost 4 bases. CDR3 length: 17 residues. The germline V gene encodes CDR1 SGHRS and CDR2 YFSETQ. The CDR3: CASSLDRLAGGGETQYF. The CDR3 DNA is TGCGCCAGCAGCTTGGACAGACTAGCGGGAGGTGGAGAGACCCAGTACTTC.

Of note for this clone: A read error may produce the germline difference seen at one junction end. V usage is TRBV2 and J usage is TRBJ2-4; D may be TRBD1 (5 bases). The CDR3 is 12 residues long. CDR1 and CDR2 (germline): SNHLY, FYNNEI. In nucleotides, the CDR3 is TGTGCCAGCAGTGAGACAGACCCACACTTACACTTC. Its translation: CASSETDPHLHF. The full variable domain, completed using reference TRBV2 and TRBJ2-4, is EPEVTQTPSHQVTQMGQEVILRCVPISNHLYFYWYRQILGQKVEFLVSFYNNEISEKSEIFDDQFSVERPDGSNFTLKIRSTKLEDSAMYFCASSETDPHLHFGAGTRLSVL.

The V call is TRBV7-3, the J call TRBJ2-1; no firm D call. The CDR3 extends over 17 amino acids. Germline V gene lookup returns CDR1 SGHTA and CDR2 FQGTGA. Trimming pared 2 bases from V and 2 bases from J, leaving 16 bases between. This CDR3 is CASSLGVGQPTYNEQFF. The CDR3 DNA follows: TGTGCCAGCAGCTTAGGTGTCGGCCAACCGACCTACAATGAGCAGTTCTTC.

This sequence joins TRBV11-2 and TRBJ2-7; D is perhaps TRBD1 (6 bases). There are 13 residues in the CDR3. The V and J ends lost 4 bases and 2 bases respectively, with 9 bases between them. In germline, CDR1 is SGHAT, CDR2 FQNNGV. The CDR3 DNA follows: TGTGCCAGCAGCTCCCGGGACACCTACGAGCAGTACTTC. It specifies CASSSRDTYEQYF. Supplemented by reference TRBV11-2 and TRBJ2-7, the full variable domain reads EAGVAQSPRYKIIEKRQSVAFWCNPISGHATLYWYQQILGQGPKLLIQFQNNGVVDDSQLPKDRFSAERLKGVDSTLKIQPAKLEDSAVYLCASSSRDTYEQYFGPGTRLTVT.

The chain links TRBV5-1 to TRBJ2-5; 10 bases are a match to TRBD1. The ends lost 4 bases at V and 2 bases at J; junction bases unmatched: 2. This CDR3 is built from 14 residues. CDR1 and CDR2 (germline): SGHRS, YFSETQ. CDR3 nucleotides: TGCGCCAGCAGCGTGGGACAGGGGCAAGAGACCCAGTACTTC. As protein: CASSVGQGQETQYF.

V gene TRBV16 combines with J gene TRBJ1-4; D uncertain. Trimming took 1 base from V and 9 from J, leaving 15 bases between them. The CDR3 totals 15 residues. The germline V gene has CDR1 KGHSY and CDR2 FQNENV. CDR3 in DNA: TGTGCCAGCAGCCAATGGGCGGACCAGGCAAAAAAACTGTTTTTT. This sequence encodes CASSQWADQAKKLFF.

The chain employs TRBV5-8 and TRBJ1-5; possibly TRBD1 for D (6 bases). V was cut by 7 bases and J by 1 base, with 18 bases left in between. There are 16 residues in the CDR3. Germline V gene lookup returns CDR1 SGHTS and CDR2 YDEGEE. The DNA for the CDR3 is TGTGCCAGCGACCCCCCGACAGGTATAAGCAATCAGCCCCAGCATTTT. It specifies CASDPPTGISNQPQHF.

V and J are TRBV28 and TRBJ1-1, with a possible D match to TRBD1 (6 bases). The CDR3 spans 15 residues. V dropped 4 bases and J dropped 7 bases, with 19 bases sitting between them. The V gene's germline CDR1 is MDHEN and CDR2 SYDVKM. CDR3 residues: CASSYPGEGEGEAFF. DNA for the CDR3: TGTGCCAGCAGTTATCCAGGGGAGGGAGAGGGTGAAGCTTTCTTT. The full variable domain, its missing parts supplied by reference TRBV28 and TRBJ1-1, is DVKVTQSSRYLVKRTGEKVFLECVQDMDHENMFWYRQDPGLGLRLIYFSYDVKMKEKGDIPEGYSVSREKKERFSLILESASTNQTSMYLCASSYPGEGEGEAFFGQGTRLTVV.

This rearrangement joins TRBV4-3 to TRBJ1-2; a weak D match, TRBD1 (5 bases). The germline CDR1 and CDR2 sequences are LGHNA and YSLEER. V was clipped by 0 bases and J by 6 bases, with 11 bases between them. The CDR3 is 14 amino acids. The CDR3 DNA sequence: TGCGCCAGCAGCCAAGATCAGGGACCCCATGGCTACACCTTC. It codes for CASSQDQGPHGYTF.

The V gene is TRBV19, the J gene TRBJ1-1; D remains ambiguous. This CDR3 has 14 residues. The germline gives CDR1 LNHDA, CDR2 SQIVND (reference sequence). V lost 3 bases and J 4 bases, leaving 12 bases between the germline ends. The CDR3 sequence: CASSIAGVRTEAFF. The CDR3 DNA reads TGTGCCAGTAGTATCGCCGGGGTTCGCACTGAAGCTTTCTTT.

The chain has TRBV30 and TRBJ1-5; D is ambiguous. The CDR3 covers 12 residues. V was shortened by 6 bases and J by 4 bases, with 10 bases between the two germline ends. Looked up from germline, CDR1 is GTSNPN and CDR2 is SVGIG (reference sequence). CDR3 DNA sequence: TGTGCCTGTAAGGCTGCTAATCAGCCCCAGCATTTT. Translated: CACKAANQPQHF.

The rearrangement joins TRBV9 to TRBJ2-5, with 8 bases lining up with TRBD1. V gave up 3 bases and J gave up 3 bases; unmatched junction bases: 4. This CDR3 contains 14 residues. Per germline, CDR1 SGDLS and CDR2 YYNGEE. The CDR3 reads CASSGRGLEETQYF. The CDR3 nucleotides are TGTGCCAGCAGCGGCAGGGGGCTGGAAGAGACCCAGTACTTC. Full variable domain (rest looked up from reference TRBV9 and TRBJ2-5): DSGVTQTPKHLITATGQRVTLRCSPRSGDLSVYWYQQSLDQGLQFLIQYYNGEERAKGNILERFSAQQFPDLHSELNLSSLELGDSALYFCASSGRGLEETQYFGPGTRLLVL.

V is TRBV7-2 and J is TRBJ2-1; TRBD2 matches at 12 bases. Germline values: CDR1 SGHTA, CDR2 FQGNSA. V lost 1 base to trimming and J lost 6 bases; unmatched junction nucleotides: 4. CDR3 length: 16 residues. The CDR3 loop reads CASSLELAGGLNEQFF. The CDR3 DNA sequence: TGTGCCAGCAGCTTAGAACTAGCGGGGGGACTCAATGAGCAGTTCTTC.

This sequence joins TRBV19 and TRBJ2-1, with D perhaps TRBD2 (6 bases). The CDR3 runs 13 residues. Between the trimmed V and J ends, which lost 6 bases and 5 bases, there was a span of 11 bases. Germline V gene data show CDR1 as LNHDA and CDR2 as SQIVND (reference sequence). This CDR3 is CASSPRGDNEQFF. The CDR3 nucleotides read TGTGCCAGTAGCCCGCGCGGGGACAATGAGCAGTTCTTC.

The chain carries TRBV28 and TRBJ1-1; D uncertain. The V gene lost 7 bases and the J gene lost 1 base, with 10 bases spanning the gap. Germline V gene data show CDR1 as MDHEN and CDR2 as SYDVKM. CDR3 length: 13 amino acids. CDR3 residues: CASNVEGNTEAFF. The CDR3 DNA sequence: TGTGCCAGCAACGTCGAAGGGAACACTGAAGCTTTCTTT.

The V gene is TRBV27, the J gene TRBJ1-1; D is uncertain. The CDR3 has 14 amino acids. V gave up 5 bases and J gave up 1 base, with 11 bases separating them. Germline-derived CDR1 and CDR2 are MNHEY and SMNVEV (reference sequence). CDR3 region: CASSPRDRNTEAFF. CDR3 bases: TGTGCCAGCAGTCCCCGCGACCGGAACACTGAAGCTTTCTTT.

The chain is built from TRBV7-2 and TRBJ2-2; TRBD1 or TRBD2 may be the D gene (5 bases each). Germline-derived CDR1 and CDR2 are SGHTA and FQGNSA. Between the trimmed V and J ends, which lost 5 bases and 4 bases, there was a span of 8 bases. The CDR3 consists of 13 residues. CDR3 in amino acids: CASSRGVTGELFF. CDR3 nucleotides: TGTGCCAGCAGCCGAGGGGTCACCGGGGAGCTGTTTTTT.

This clone was seen just once. The chain carries TRBV28 and TRBJ1-4, with 12 nucleotides matching TRBD1. The CDR3 contains 17 residues. V trimming: 4 bases; J trimming: 7 bases; junction bases outside the gene matches: 10. In germline, CDR1 is MDHEN, CDR2 SYDVKM. This CDR3 is CASSWGGQGAKGEKLFF. CDR3 nucleotides: TGTGCCAGCAGTTGGGGGGGACAGGGGGCTAAGGGTGAAAAACTGTTTTTT.

The rearrangement links TRBV10-1 to TRBJ2-2, with a possible D match to TRBD1 (6 bases). CDR3 length: 14 amino acids. CDR1 and CDR2 from the germline V gene are WNHNN and SYGVQD (reference sequence). The ends were cut back, 3 bases at V and 1 base at J, with 6 bases in the middle. This chain's CDR3 is CASSEGGNTGELFF. The DNA for the CDR3 is TGCGCCAGCAGTGAAGGGGGGAACACCGGGGAGCTGTTTTTT.